This TCR beta chain is drawn from a study of OX40 agonist ivuxolimab in advanced cancers. For the study at large: Every 2 weeks, ivuxolimab was infused into the patients intravenously at between 0.01 and 10 mg/kg. Patients in dose escalation had liver, melanoma, kidney or head and neck cancers. Overall study results and limits: In CD8+ T cells, expanded clones were on average more numerous than in CD4+.

Profiling relied on immunoSEQ multiplex PCR, and the TCRdb table lists in-frame clones only, not all of them. Of more than 55,000 clones in the sample, 81% are singletons; the top ten hold 5%. Comments on this clone: Its antigen is currently unknown.

Patients were ruled out by autoimmune disease history or systemic immunosuppression. The sequence came from an adult with an advanced solid tumor such as melanoma, head and neck, liver or kidney cancer. The material sequenced was CD4+ or CD8+ T cells sorted from blood, taken in a trial of the OX40 agonist ivuxolimab.

The CDR3 nucleotides read TGTGCCAGCAGCTTAGCGGGGACTAGCGGGCAAGAGACCCAGTACTTC. Translation gives CASSLAGTSGQETQYF. The V and J genes are TRBV7-2 and TRBJ2-5, with TRBD2 identical over 12 bases. CDR1 is SGHTA and CDR2 is FQGNSA in the germline V gene. The CDR3 runs 16 residues. The trim removed 0 bases at V and 2 bases at J, leaving 1 base unmatched.